This paragraph reports one T cell receptor beta chain. The junction shows a germline mismatch at one end, possibly a read error. One entry per CDR3 protein results from TCRdb running MiXCR on the 5' RACE reads. The sample includes some 87,000 distinct CDR3 sequences, around 25% of them seen just once. This entry belongs to a study of CD8 T cells in ankylosing spondylitis. Germline V gene lookup returns CDR1 SGHVS and CDR2 FQNEAQ. The CDR3 runs to 13 residues. V gene TRBV7-8 combines with J gene TRBJ1-1; D is uncertain. This clonotype was obtained from a male donor with ankylosing spondylitis or in good health (not recorded which). Sample: blood, either unsorted or a sorted T cell fraction (not recorded which). For the CDR3, the DNA is TGTGCCAGCAGGTTAGGGATCTGGTCTGAAGCTTTCTTT. Protein product: CASRLGIWSEAFF.